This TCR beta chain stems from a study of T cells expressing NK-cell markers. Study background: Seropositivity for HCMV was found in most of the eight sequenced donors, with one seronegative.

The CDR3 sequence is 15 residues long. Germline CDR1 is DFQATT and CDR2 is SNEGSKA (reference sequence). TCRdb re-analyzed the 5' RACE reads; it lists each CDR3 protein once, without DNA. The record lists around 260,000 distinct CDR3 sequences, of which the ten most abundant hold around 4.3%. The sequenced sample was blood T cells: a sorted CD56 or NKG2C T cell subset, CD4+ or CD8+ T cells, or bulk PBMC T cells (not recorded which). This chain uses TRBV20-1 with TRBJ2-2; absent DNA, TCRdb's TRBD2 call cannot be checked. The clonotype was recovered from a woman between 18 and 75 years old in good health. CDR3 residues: CSATRGASNTGELFF.